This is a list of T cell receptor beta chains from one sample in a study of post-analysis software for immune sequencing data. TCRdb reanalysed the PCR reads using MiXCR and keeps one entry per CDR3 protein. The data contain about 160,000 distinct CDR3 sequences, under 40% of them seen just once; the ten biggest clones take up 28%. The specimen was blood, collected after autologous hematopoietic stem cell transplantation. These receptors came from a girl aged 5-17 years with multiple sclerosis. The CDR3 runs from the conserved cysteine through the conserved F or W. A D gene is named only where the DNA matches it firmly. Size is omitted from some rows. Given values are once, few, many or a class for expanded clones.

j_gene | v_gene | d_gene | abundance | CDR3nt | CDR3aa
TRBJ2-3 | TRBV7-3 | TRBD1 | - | TGTGCCAGCAGCTCTAGACAGGGTTTCGCAGATACGCAGTATTTT | CASSSRQGFADTQYF
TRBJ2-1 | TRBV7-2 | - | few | TGTGCCAGCAGCGCGGGACAGCCGCGTAGCGATGAGCAGTTCTTC | CASSAGQPRSDEQFF
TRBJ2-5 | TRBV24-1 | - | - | TGTGCCACCAGTGATTTCACCAGGGCCCAAGAGACCCAGTACTTC | CATSDFTRAQETQYF
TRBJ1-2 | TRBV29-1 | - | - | TGCAGCGTTGGTGGCTTCTCCTATGGCTACACCTTC | CSVGGFSYGYTF
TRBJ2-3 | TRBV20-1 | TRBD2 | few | TGCAGTGCTAAAGGGGGACTAGCCGCAGATACGCAGTATTTT | CSAKGGLAADTQYF
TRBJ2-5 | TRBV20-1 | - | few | TGCAGTGCTAGAGAATCGACTAGGCCCCCAGAGACCCAGTACTTC | CSARESTRPPETQYF
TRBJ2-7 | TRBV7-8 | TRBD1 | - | TGTGCCAGCAGCTCCCACAGGGGTCGATGGGACGAGCAGTACTTC | CASSSHRGRWDEQYF
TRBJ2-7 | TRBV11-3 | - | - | TGTGCCAGCAGCCGGGCGGCGGACTCCTACGAGCAGTACTTC | CASSRAADSYEQYF
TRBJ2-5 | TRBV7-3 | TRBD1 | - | TGTGCCAGCAGCTCACAAGGGGGCGCGGAGACCCAGTACTTC | CASSSQGGAETQYF
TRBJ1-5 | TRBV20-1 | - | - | TGCAGTGCCCCCGCCAGGGGAGGTCAGCCCCAGCATTTT | CSAPARGGQPQHF
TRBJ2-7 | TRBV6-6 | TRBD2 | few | TGTGCCAGCAGGGCTAGCGGTTATTCCTACGAGCAGTACTTC | CASRASGYSYEQYF
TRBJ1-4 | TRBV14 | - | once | TGTGCCAGCAGCCAAGAGGGCAGCGTTGAAAAACTGTTTTTT | CASSQEGSVEKLFF
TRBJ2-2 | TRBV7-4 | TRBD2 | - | TGTGCCTTCGCGGCCGGGACTAGCGAGCACACCGGGGAGCTGTTTTTT | CAFAAGTSEHTGELFF
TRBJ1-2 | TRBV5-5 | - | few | TGTGCCAGCAGCTTTAGTCCAGACAGCAACTATGGCTACACCTTC | CASSFSPDSNYGYTF
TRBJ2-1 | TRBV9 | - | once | TGTGCCAGCAGCGTAGATCTTGGGGTCAATGAGCAGTTCTTC | CASSVDLGVNEQFF
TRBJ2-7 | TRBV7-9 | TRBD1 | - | TGTGCCAGCAGTCAACAGGCCGGGACAGGGGTCTACGAGCAGTACTTC | CASSQQAGTGVYEQYF
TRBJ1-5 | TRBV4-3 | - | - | TGCGCCAGCAGCCAAGATCGAGGAGGGTATGGCAATCAGCCCCAGCATTTT | CASSQDRGGYGNQPQHF
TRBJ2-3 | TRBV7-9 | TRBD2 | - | TGTGCCAGCAGCTTAGGACAAGCGGGATCCCGCACAGATACGCAGTATTTT | CASSLGQAGSRTDTQYF
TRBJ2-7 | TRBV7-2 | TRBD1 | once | TGTGCCAGCAGCTTAGACGAGGGGACAGCCTACGAGCAGTACTTC | CASSLDEGTAYEQYF
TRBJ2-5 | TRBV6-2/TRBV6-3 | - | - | TGTGCCAGCAGTACAACCGGGACCCCAACAGCCTACGGGCAGTACTTC | CASSTTGTPTAYGQYF
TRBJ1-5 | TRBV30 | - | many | TGTGCCTGGGCCCAGGGAGACAATCAGCCCCAGCATTTT | CAWAQGDNQPQHF
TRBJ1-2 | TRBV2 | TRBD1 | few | TGTGCCAGCACCCCAGCCGGACAGGGAGGTAACTATGGCTACACCTTC | CASTPAGQGGNYGYTF
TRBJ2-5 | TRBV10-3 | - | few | TGTGCCATCAGTGATATTAGGACAGTCAAAGAGACCCAGTACTTC | CAISDIRTVKETQYF